Listed here are 12 T cell receptor beta chains from one sample, sequenced in a study of T cells expressing NK-cell markers. TCRdb reanalyzed the 5' RACE reads and collapses them to one entry per CDR3 protein, without DNA. This table lists roughly 300,000 distinct CDR3 sequences. Input material: blood T cells: a sorted CD56 or NKG2C T cell subset, CD4+ or CD8+ T cells, or bulk PBMC T cells (not recorded which). Receptor source: a woman aged 18-70 years in good health.

V gene TRBV29-1 combines with J gene TRBJ2-4; TCRdb selects TRBD1, and the lack of DNA leaves this call unchecked. The CDR3 has 18 amino acids. The germline V gene has CDR1 SQVTM and CDR2 ANQGSEA. CDR3 in amino acids: CSVRRFGGNRGTKNIQYF.

The chain carries TRBV18 and TRBJ1-1. Germline V gene lookup returns CDR1 KGHSH and CDR2 LQKENI. The CDR3 has 15 amino acids. The CDR3 here is CASSTGLDANTEAFF.

The chain uses TRBV5-1 and TRBJ1-4; the TCRdb D gene call, TRBD1, has no DNA to confirm it. The CDR3 is 14 residues long. Germline CDR1 reads SGHRS; CDR2 reads YFSETQ. CDR3 amino acids: CASSPQGDGEKLFF.

The CDR3 loop is CASSQDGAGEETQYF. This sequence joins TRBV3-1 and TRBJ2-5; TCRdb designates TRBD2, a call that cannot be tested without DNA. Germline CDR1 LGHDT, CDR2 YNNKEL (reference sequence). The CDR3 contains 15 residues.

The CDR3 here is CASSRDRGSYNEQFF. The chain links TRBV4-3 to TRBJ2-1; without DNA, the TCRdb call of TRBD1 cannot be checked. Germline-derived CDR1 and CDR2 are LGHNA and YSLEER. This CDR3 is 15 amino acids long.

CDR3 residues: CASSQQGPNMNTEAFF. The V and J genes are TRBV5-8 and TRBJ1-1; TCRdb indicates TRBD1, and absent DNA this call remains unverified. CDR1 and CDR2 (germline): SGHTS, YDEGEE. There are 16 residues in the CDR3.

The chain has TRBV20-1 and TRBJ2-7; TCRdb designates TRBD2, a call that cannot be tested without DNA. The germline gives CDR1 DFQATT, CDR2 SNEGSKA (reference sequence). The CDR3 length is 16 residues. CDR3 sequence reads: CSARVGRGRAGYEQYF.

The genes are TRBV11-2 and TRBJ2-7; TCRdb's D gene call, TRBD2, goes unchecked for lack of DNA. The CDR3 runs 16 residues. Germline lookup yields CDR1 SGHAT and CDR2 FQNNGV. CDR3 protein: CASSLSSREGIYEQYF. Full variable domain (outside the CDR3, taken from reference TRBV11-2 and TRBJ2-7): EAGVAQSPRYKIIEKRQSVAFWCNPISGHATLYWYQQILGQGPKLLIQFQNNGVVDDSQLPKDRFSAERLKGVDSTLKIQPAKLEDSAVYLCASSLSSREGIYEQYFGPGTRLTVT.

The chain couples TRBV20-1 to TRBJ2-3; TCRdb names TRBD1, which stays unverified in the absence of DNA. Per germline, CDR1 DFQATT and CDR2 SNEGSKA (reference sequence). The CDR3 covers 13 residues. The CDR3 reads CSATRRGPDTQYF.

The rearrangement uses TRBV5-5 and TRBJ1-1. The germline CDR1 and CDR2 sequences are SGHKS and YYEKEE (reference sequence). The CDR3 has 15 amino acids. The CDR3 reads CASSLWDSPNTEAFF.

The genes are TRBV20-1 and TRBJ2-3; with no DNA, the TCRdb D assignment of TRBD1 cannot be verified. Germline V gene lookup returns CDR1 DFQATT and CDR2 SNEGSKA (reference sequence). This CDR3 is 13 amino acids long. CDR3 protein: CGASSRDRDTQYF.

This chain links TRBV4-3 with TRBJ2-1. The CDR3 consists of 12 residues. The germline V gene encodes CDR1 LGHNA and CDR2 YSLEER. CDR3 sequence: CASSQDFREQFF.